One and the same sample provided the 8 T cell receptor beta chains below, sequenced in a study of T cell responses to AZD1222 COVID-19 vaccine. Only in-frame clones appear in the TCRdb table, and some are missing; sequencing was by immunoSEQ multiplex PCR. The table includes approximately 100,000 clones, roughly 86% detected once. The source material was peripheral blood, sampled on day 0 of MenACWY control vaccination. Receptors were obtained from an adult in good health.

This clone was seen a few times. The V gene is TRBV12-3 or TRBV12-4, the J gene TRBJ1-5; 8 bases line up with TRBD1. This CDR3 is built from 13 residues. With V trimmed by 6 bases and J by 7 bases, 5 bases remained unmatched. The CDR3 bases are TGTGCCAGCAGCCTACAGGGGGGACAGCCCCAGCATTTT. Translated: CASSLQGGQPQHF.

The V gene is TRBV7-8, the J gene TRBJ1-5; tentatively, D is TRBD1 (5 bases). This CDR3 contains 16 residues. Germline assignment: CDR1 SGHVS and CDR2 FQNEAQ. V lost 1 base and J 3 bases, leaving 13 bases between the germline ends. CDR3 sequence: CASSLEGAGLNQPQHF. CDR3 DNA: TGTGCCAGCAGCTTAGAAGGGGCGGGGCTCAATCAGCCCCAGCATTTT.

The chain combines TRBV4-3 with TRBJ1-5; D uncertain. Trimming pared 2 bases from V and 5 bases from J, leaving 7 bases between. The CDR3 contains 13 residues. Germline V gene data show CDR1 as LGHNA and CDR2 as YSLEER. CDR3 nucleotide sequence: TGCGCCAGCAGCCAACGACTTGATCAGCCCCAGCATTTT. Encoded protein: CASSQRLDQPQHF.

This chain uses TRBV5-4 with TRBJ2-7, with D hard to call. The V and J ends lost 1 base and 5 bases respectively, with 10 bases between them. Germline loops: CDR1 SGHNT, CDR2 YYREEE (reference sequence). The CDR3 has 13 residues. The CDR3 DNA is TGTGCCAGCAGCTTGAGGGTCTCACACGAGCAGTACTTC. Translation gives CASSLRVSHEQYF.

The V gene is TRBV2, the J gene TRBJ2-4, with a possible D match to TRBD1 (5 bases). Between the trimmed V and J ends, which lost 2 bases and 5 bases, there was a span of 13 bases. Germline lookup yields CDR1 SNHLY and CDR2 FYNNEI. The CDR3 sequence is 15 residues long. The CDR3 coding sequence is TGTGCCAGCAGTGAATTGGTGGGGCTTCAAAACATTCAGTACTTC. It is translated as CASSELVGLQNIQYF.

V usage is TRBV19 and J usage is TRBJ2-3; TRBD1 is a possible D gene (7 bases). Germline V lookup: CDR1 LNHDA, CDR2 SQIVND (reference sequence). The V end lost 9 bases, the J end lost 5 bases, and 21 bases lay between the germline ends. CDR3 length equals 15 residues. CDR3 loop: CASRGAGFVGDTQYF. CDR3 nucleotides: TGTGCCAGCAGGGGGGCAGGGTTCGTCGGAGATACGCAGTATTTT.

The chain recombines TRBV7-2 with TRBJ1-4, with 7 bases identical to TRBD1. Germline CDR1 reads SGHTA; CDR2 reads FQGNSA. The CDR3 runs 14 residues. Trimming removed 6 bases from V and 7 bases from J; junction bases left unmatched: 8. The CDR3 bases are TGTGCCAGCAGAGTGGCGACAGGGAGTGAAAAACTGTTTTTT. Translating it yields CASRVATGSEKLFF.

The chain joins TRBV12-3 or TRBV12-4 to TRBJ1-1, with unresolved D. The germline V and J ends were trimmed by 6 bases and 6 bases, with 11 bases remaining between them. This CDR3 is 12 amino acids long. The CDR3 DNA follows: TGTGCCAGCAGCCAAGGGTCCCCTGAAGCTTTCTTT. Translated, it gives CASSQGSPEAFF.